A selection of T cell receptor beta chains follows, all from one sample in a study of blood T cells in healthy people across ages. TCRdb reprocessed the 5' RACE reads with MiXCR, giving one entry per CDR3 protein. This table has 700,000 to 800,000 distinct CDR3 sequences, approximately 43% appearing once. Material for sequencing was blood. The source of these receptors is a woman in her fifties or sixties in good health. The CDR3 runs from the conserved cysteine through the conserved F or W. The order of the fields is V gene, D gene, J gene, CDR3 protein. The D gene is left open where the match is weak.

V: TRBV7-3
D: -
J: TRBJ2-3
CDR3: CASSFGDTTDTQYF

V: TRBV28
D: -
J: TRBJ2-5
CDR3: CASTGTVETQYF

V: TRBV24-1
D: -
J: TRBJ1-1
CDR3: CATTAGGENTEAFF

V: TRBV7-3
D: -
J: TRBJ1-1
CDR3: CASSLQSGSTEAFF

V: TRBV4-1
D: TRBD1
J: TRBJ2-7
CDR3: CASSQDPGQPEQYF

V: TRBV5-1
D: TRBD1
J: TRBJ1-4
CDR3: CASSFGQGSFNEKLFF

V: TRBV5-1
D: -
J: TRBJ2-3
CDR3: CASQGSDTDTQYF

V: TRBV27
D: TRBD1
J: TRBJ1-2
CDR3: CASSPEQGGYTF

V: TRBV20-1
D: -
J: TRBJ2-1
CDR3: CSWSRDLYNEQFF

V: TRBV3-1
D: -
J: TRBJ1-2
CDR3: CASSQERPGSGNYGYTF

V: TRBV10-3
D: -
J: TRBJ2-5
CDR3: CAIKTVGYEQYF

V: TRBV18
D: -
J: TRBJ1-4
CDR3: CASSAYQGTTNEKLFF

V: TRBV5-6
D: TRBD1
J: TRBJ2-5
CDR3: CASSRGQGPQETQYF